The 30 T cell receptor beta chains below all came from one sample that was sequenced in a study of regulatory T cells in long-lasting Graves disease. CDR3-region Arm-PCR and iRepertoire HTBI primers produced the TCR beta libraries. One entry per CDR3 protein results from TCRdb running MiXCR on the multiplex PCR reads. The sample contains 500,000 to 700,000 distinct CDR3 sequences, around 17% of which appear only once. Time point of the sample: newly diagnosed GD, antithyroid drugs for less than 3 months. PBMC-extracted RNA yielded the TCR library. These records were also assigned to another study, of T cells in Graves' hyperthyroidism and ophthalmopathy.

The specimen comprised peripheral blood mononuclear cells (PBMCs), sampled at new diagnosis, from a patient treated with antithyroid drugs. Receptors were obtained from a woman in her 30s with Graves disease.

V gene TRBV18 combines with J gene TRBJ1-1; the D gene is possibly TRBD1 (6 bases). Germline V CDR1 and CDR2: KGHSH, LQKENI. The CDR3 length is 16 residues. V gave up 5 bases and J gave up 1 base, with 17 bases separating them. CDR3 loop: CASSGDGGVKNTEAFF. DNA for the CDR3: TGTGCCAGCTCAGGAGACGGGGGCGTCAAGAACACTGAAGCTTTCTTT.

V is TRBV20-1 and J is TRBJ2-2, with 7 nucleotides matching TRBD2. This CDR3 is 15 amino acids long. V lost 1 base, J lost 1 base, and 3 bases stayed unmatched. From germline, CDR1 is DFQATT and CDR2 SNEGSKA (reference sequence). CDR3 nucleotides: TGCAGTGCTAGAGCGGCTAGCGGGAACACCGGGGAGCTGTTTTTT. It codes for CSARAASGNTGELFF.

Comments on this clonotype: One base away lies a much larger clone, so this may be a sequencing read error. The V gene is TRBV24-1, the J gene TRBJ2-5; 7 bases match TRBD2. TRBJ2-1 matches the DNA end more closely, so the J call is doubtful. From germline, CDR1 is KGHDR and CDR2 SFDVKD. The CDR3 runs 13 residues. This CDR3 is CATRGGTHNEQFF. The CDR3 coding sequence is TGTGCCACCAGGGGAGGGACCCACAATGAGCAGTTCTTC.

This clonotype was observed a few times. V usage is TRBV4-2 and J usage is TRBJ2-7; the D call may be TRBD1 or TRBD2 (5 bases each). CDR1 and CDR2 from the germline V gene are LGHNA and YNFKEQ. V was pared by 0 bases and J by 5 bases, with 14 bases between. CDR3 length: 15 amino acids. Written as DNA, the CDR3 is TGTGCCAGCAGCCAAGATCGGGGCCAGGGACACGAGCAGTACTTC. Its protein is CASSQDRGQGHEQYF.

With regard to this clonotype: A much larger clone differs by one base, so this may be a read error. The V gene is TRBV7-8, the J gene TRBJ2-3; D uncertain. V gave up 5 bases and J gave up 8 bases, with 11 bases separating them. The CDR3 loop spans 12 amino acids. Germline V gives CDR1 SGHVS, CDR2 FQNEAQ. The CDR3: CASSLGDVTQYF. The CDR3 DNA reads as TGTGCCAGCAGCCTCGGAGACGTTACGCAGTATTTT.

The V and J genes are TRBV3-1 and TRBJ2-5; TRBD2 matches at 8 bases. Germline V CDR1 and CDR2: LGHDT, YNNKEL (reference sequence). The CDR3 length is 15 residues. The trim removed 6 bases at V and 5 bases at J, leaving 11 bases unmatched. The CDR3 loop is CASSRASGSFETQYF. The CDR3 coding sequence is TGTGCCAGCAGTCGGGCCAGCGGGAGTTTTGAGACCCAGTACTTC.

The chain recombines TRBV4-1 with TRBJ1-2; no clear D. Trimming pared 1 base from V and 4 bases from J, leaving 10 bases between. The CDR3 is 14 amino acids. Germline lookup yields CDR1 MGHRA and CDR2 YSYEKL. The DNA of the CDR3 is TGCGCCAGCAGCCAAGGGCAGACCTTCTATGGCTACACCTTC. Translated: CASSQGQTFYGYTF.

The table lists this clonotype with many counts. This chain joins TRBV18 and TRBJ1-5; 8 positions match TRBD1. V lost 4 bases, J lost 1 base, and 3 bases stayed unmatched. The CDR3 contains 15 residues. Per the germline V gene, CDR1 is KGHSH and CDR2 is LQKENI. The CDR3 region is CASSLQGASNQPQHF. CDR3 DNA sequence: TGTGCCAGCTCACTCCAGGGGGCCAGCAATCAGCCCCAGCATTTT.

This clonotype was detected ten times or more. V is TRBV27 and J is TRBJ2-5; 7 nucleotides align to TRBD1. CDR3 length equals 14 residues. V lost 1 base, J lost 2 bases, and 1 base stayed unmatched. Germline CDR1 reads MNHEY; CDR2 reads SMNVEV (reference sequence). The CDR3 DNA sequence: TGTGCCAGCAGTTTATTGGGACAGCAAGAGACCCAGTACTTC. This translates into CASSLLGQQETQYF.

This chain joins TRBV19 and TRBJ1-1; no firm D call. The germline V gene encodes CDR1 LNHDA and CDR2 SQIVND (reference sequence). The V end was cut by 9 bases, the J end by 1 base, with 9 bases between. The CDR3 runs to 12 residues. The CDR3 sequence is CASRRANTEAFF. The CDR3 DNA reads TGTGCCAGCAGGCGGGCGAACACTGAAGCTTTCTTT.

This clonotype was detected only a few times. The chain employs TRBV11-2 and TRBJ2-1, with 10 bases matching TRBD2. The junction had 9 bases not matched to a gene; V was cut back by 5 bases and J by 5 bases. CDR1 and CDR2 (germline): SGHAT, FQNNGV. This CDR3 spans 16 amino acids. DNA of the CDR3: TGTGCCAGCAGCACGGTAGCGGGAGGATTCGACAATGAGCAGTTCTTC. Encoded protein: CASSTVAGGFDNEQFF.

This clonotype was seen ten or more times. This chain joins TRBV30 and TRBJ1-1; TRBD1 agrees at 7 bases. CDR1 is GTSNPN, CDR2 SVGIG, per germline (reference sequence). The CDR3 extends over 13 amino acids. J lost 0 bases, V lost 5 bases, and 3 bases had no gene match. CDR3 in DNA: TGTGCCTGGGCAGGGGGGATGAACACTGAAGCTTTCTTT. Its protein product is CAWAGGMNTEAFF.

This clonotype was seen only a few times. The chain is built from TRBV12-3 or TRBV12-4 and TRBJ2-1; D may correspond to TRBD1 or TRBD2 (5 bases each). Trimming removed 5 bases from V and 3 bases from J, with 17 bases in between. CDR3 length: 16 residues. The CDR3 loop is CASSPRDRFVYNEQFF. Here the CDR3 DNA reads TGTGCCAGCAGTCCGAGGGACCGCTTTGTCTACAATGAGCAGTTCTTC.

The rearrangement links TRBV20-1 to TRBJ2-1; the match to TRBD2 covers 12 bases. The CDR3 contains 13 residues. Losses at the gene ends were 2 bases for V and 8 bases for J; bases not matched to a gene: 1. The germline V gene encodes CDR1 DFQATT and CDR2 SNEGSKA (reference sequence). CDR3 amino acids: CSARLAGGYEQFF. The CDR3, as DNA: TGCAGTGCTAGACTAGCGGGAGGGTATGAGCAGTTCTTC.

This clonotype has only a few counts. This chain links TRBV20-1 with TRBJ1-1, with 9 bases matching TRBD1. Germline CDR1 reads DFQATT; CDR2 reads SNEGSKA (reference sequence). This CDR3 has 15 amino acids. The V segment lost 0 bases and the J segment 5 bases; nucleotides outside the gene matches: 7. The CDR3 is CSARDQGQGRTEAFF. The CDR3 DNA reads TGCAGTGCTAGAGATCAGGGACAGGGAAGAACTGAAGCTTTCTTT.

This clonotype was seen a few times. CDR3 sequence reads: CSAPRDARRESLHF. DNA of the CDR3: TGCAGTGCACCTCGGGACGCCAGGAGGGAATCCCTCCACTTT. The chain couples TRBV20-1 to TRBJ1-6, with D perhaps TRBD1 (5 bases). Germline V gives CDR1 DFQATT, CDR2 SNEGSKA (reference sequence). This CDR3 is 14 amino acids long. Trimming took off 6 bases at V and 14 bases at J, with 23 bases between the two ends.

The chain employs TRBV19 and TRBJ1-1; D is ambiguous. Trimming shortened V by 2 bases and J by 1 base, and 11 bases separated the two germline ends. This CDR3 region has 15 residues. Germline assignment: CDR1 LNHDA and CDR2 SQIVND (reference sequence). CDR3 nucleotide sequence: TGTGCCAGTAGTATACTCTCCGCGCCGAACACTGAAGCTTTCTTT. This sequence encodes CASSILSAPNTEAFF. The whole variable domain, remainder taken from reference TRBV19 and TRBJ1-1, is DGGITQSPKYLFRKEGQNVTLSCEQNLNHDAMYWYRQDPGQGLRLIYYSQIVNDFQKGDIAEGYSVSREKKESFPLTVTSAQKNPTAFYLCASSILSAPNTEAFFGQGTRLTVV.

The rearrangement links TRBV6-2 or TRBV6-3 to TRBJ2-2; D perhaps matches TRBD1 (6 bases). Germline V gives CDR1 MNHEY, CDR2 SVGEGT. V shed 2 bases and J shed 6 bases, with 25 bases lying between them. There are 19 residues in the CDR3. The CDR3 protein is CASSYPRVRQGPLSGELFF. CDR3 DNA sequence: TGTGCCAGCAGTTACCCCAGGGTCCGTCAGGGGCCCCTGTCCGGGGAGCTGTTTTTT.

This clonotype was detected many times. The DNA for the CDR3 is TGTGCCTGGAGTGAGGGGACGCCATCCTACGAGCAGTACTTC. It specifies CAWSEGTPSYEQYF. The gene calls are TRBV30 and TRBJ2-7; D might be TRBD1 or TRBD2, each matching 5 bases. The ends were cut back, 1 base at V and 1 base at J, with 11 bases in the middle. The germline V gene encodes CDR1 GTSNPN and CDR2 SVGIG (reference sequence). CDR3 length: 14 amino acids.

This clonotype was seen many times. This chain connects TRBV6-1 to TRBJ2-1, with D perhaps matching TRBD2 (5 bases). The CDR3 spans 15 residues. Germline V gene sequence: CDR1 MNHNS, CDR2 SASEGT. Trimming left V 7 bases short and J 8 bases short, with 21 bases between. The CDR3: CASKRRADPEYEQFF. The CDR3 DNA follows: TGTGCCAGCAAACGGCGGGCCGACCCCGAGTATGAGCAGTTCTTC.

The V and J genes are TRBV6-2 or TRBV6-3 and TRBJ2-1; 15 positions agree with TRBD2. The DNA matches TRBJ2-5 better at its end, which makes the J call doubtful. Germline CDR1 is MNHEY and CDR2 is SVGEGT. The CDR3 is 14 residues long. The CDR3 coding sequence is TGTGCCAGCAGGGGACTAGCGGGAGGAGAGACCCAGTACTTC. Translated: CASRGLAGGETQYF.

On this clonotype itself: A clone one base away is much larger, so this may be a read error. This chain connects TRBV28 to TRBJ1-2, with 10 bases identical to TRBD1. This CDR3 contains 15 residues. Germline lookup yields CDR1 MDHEN and CDR2 SYDVKM. CDR3 DNA: TGTGCCAACAGTCCTGGACAGGGGGGGAACTATGGCTACACCTTC. Translating gives CANSPGQGGNYGYTF.

The CDR3, as DNA: TGTGCCACCAGCAGAGACGGGACAGGGTTTACTGGGGCCAACGTCCTGACTTTC. Translating it yields CATSRDGTGFTGANVLTF. V gene TRBV15 combines with J gene TRBJ2-6; TRBD1 matches 9 bases. The V gene end was trimmed by 0 bases and the J gene end by 2 bases; junction bases not matched to a gene: 5. Germline V gene lookup returns CDR1 LNHNV and CDR2 YYDKDF (reference sequence). CDR3 length: 18 amino acids.

Comment on this clonotype: At one end, the junction sequence differs from germline, possibly due to a read error. This chain joins TRBV5-1 and TRBJ2-1; 9 bases are shared with TRBD1. The germline CDR1 and CDR2 sequences are SGHRS and YFSETQ. The CDR3 extends over 13 amino acids. The CDR3: CASSFAGTGEQFF. CDR3 coding DNA: TGTGCCAGCAGCTTCGCCGGGACAGGGGAGCAGTTCTTC.

The chain is built from TRBV2 and TRBJ2-2, with 9 nucleotides matching TRBD1. CDR1 is SNHLY, CDR2 FYNNEI, per germline. J gave up 3 bases and V 7 bases, and 3 bases lay outside the gene matches. CDR3 length: 14 amino acids. This chain's CDR3 is CASIRQGDTGELFF. The CDR3 DNA reads as TGTGCCAGCATACGACAGGGGGACACCGGGGAGCTGTTTTTT.

In its sample, this clonotype was seen a few times. This chain links TRBV18 with TRBJ2-2; D is uncertain. The germline CDR1 and CDR2 sequences are KGHSH and LQKENI. V dropped 4 bases and J dropped 1 base, with 10 bases sitting between them. This CDR3 is 15 amino acids long. CDR3 DNA: TGTGCCAGCTCACTCCTCCCAGGGAACACCGGGGAGCTGTTTTTT. The encoded protein is CASSLLPGNTGELFF. The whole variable domain, remainder taken from reference TRBV18 and TRBJ2-2, is NAGVMQNPRHLVRRRGQEARLRCSPMKGHSHVYWYRQLPEEGLKFMVYLQKENIIDESGMPKERFSAEFPKEGPSILRIQQVVRGDSAAYFCASSLLPGNTGELFFGEGSRLTVL.

This chain links TRBV28 with TRBJ2-5; possible D gene TRBD2, 6 bases. V was shortened by 6 bases and J by 4 bases, with 12 bases between the two germline ends. Per germline, CDR1 MDHEN and CDR2 SYDVKM. The CDR3 sequence is 13 residues long. Here the CDR3 DNA reads TGTGCCAGCAGCCCAGTGGGAGGAGAGACCCAGTACTTC. It is translated as CASSPVGGETQYF. Variable domain in full (rest from reference TRBV28 and TRBJ2-5): DVKVTQSSRYLVKRTGEKVFLECVQDMDHENMFWYRQDPGLGLRLIYFSYDVKMKEKGDIPEGYSVSREKKERFSLILESASTNQTSMYLCASSPVGGETQYFGPGTRLLVL.

This clonotype was seen a few times. The CDR3, as DNA: TGTGCCAGCACACTAGTCCTCCCCGGGGAGCTGTTTTTT. It is translated as CASTLVLPGELFF. V gene TRBV6-1 combines with J gene TRBJ2-2; TRBD2 might be the D (5 bases). The V end lost 7 bases, the J end lost 6 bases, and 12 bases lay between the germline ends. The CDR3 extends over 13 amino acids. The V gene's germline CDR1 is MNHNS and CDR2 SASEGT.

This clonotype turned up a few times. The chain couples TRBV6-2 or TRBV6-3 to TRBJ2-1, with TRBD2 identical over 12 bases. After removal of 8 bases from V and 16 bases from J, the junction contained 12 bases not matched to a gene. Germline loops: CDR1 MNHEY, CDR2 SVGEGT. CDR3 size: 13 residues. In DNA form, the CDR3 reads TGTGCCAGCCGTCCTCCTAGCGGGAGGGCCTTTTTCTTC. It translates to CASRPPSGRAFFF.

This clonotype appeared a few times. The chain links TRBV5-1 to TRBJ1-2; TRBD1 might be the D (6 bases). The CDR3 totals 15 residues. V was trimmed by 2 bases and J by 6 bases, leaving 17 bases between them. The germline CDR1 and CDR2 sequences are SGHRS and YFSETQ. For the CDR3, the DNA is TGCGCCAGCAGCTTTGTACAGGGAAGTAGGAATGGCTACACCTTC. Residues: CASSFVQGSRNGYTF.